This T cell receptor beta chain was observed in a study of T cells after yellow fever vaccination. After removal of 1 base from V and 2 bases from J, the junction contained 4 bases not matched to a gene. This CDR3 contains 16 residues. Per the germline V gene, CDR1 is SGHAT and CDR2 is FQDESV (reference sequence). TCRdb used MiXCR to reprocess the 5' RACE reads, holding one entry per CDR3 protein. The table records 150,000 to 200,000 distinct CDR3 sequences, about 11% of them present only once. In its sample, this clonotype was seen many times. The chain carries TRBV11-1 and TRBJ2-2; 7 nucleotides match TRBD2. The TCR comes from a man in his late teens or twenties who received the YFV17D yellow fever vaccine. The input for sequencing was CD8+ T cells sorted from PBMCs, taken 15 days after the yellow fever booster vaccination. CDR3 in amino acids: CASSLGRGFNTGELFF. The CDR3 nucleotides read TGTGCCAGCAGCTTAGGGCGGGGGTTCAACACCGGGGAGCTGTTTTTT.